Listed below are T cell receptor beta chains from one sample, sequenced in a study of T cell responses to AZD1222 COVID-19 vaccine. Generated by immunoSEQ multiplex PCR, the TCRdb table keeps only in-frame clones and is missing some. The table has about 85,000 clones, 85% to 90% seen once. The source was peripheral blood, collected on day 0 of AZD1222 vaccination. Source of these receptors: an adult in good health. The conserved cysteine and the conserved F or W are not part of the CDR3 here. Fields, in order: CDR3 length, V gene, J gene, CDR3 protein.

13,TRBV5-1,TRBJ1-6,ASSQRRGGNSPLH
12,TRBV27,TRBJ1-1,ASRTGVGGTEAF
9,TRBV6-2/TRBV6-3,TRBJ2-2,ASRWSGELF
12,TRBV5-1,TRBJ2-5,ASSSGTSQETQY
9,TRBV24-1,TRBJ2-7,ATSAKGEQY
15,TRBV19,TRBJ2-1,ASSPLEGGSSYNEQF
12,TRBV24-1,TRBJ2-1,ATSDRTGSREQF
10,TRBV10-2,TRBJ2-7,ASSEGGYEQY
13,TRBV27,TRBJ1-6,ASSLWTGDNSPLH
11,TRBV10-3,TRBJ1-6,AISESINSPLH
13,TRBV7-2,TRBJ2-1,ASSLEALSYNEQF
15,TRBV5-1,TRBJ2-2,ASSLAVGTGNTGELF
10,TRBV5-4,TRBJ1-4,ASSLRGEKLF
12,TRBV6-1,TRBJ2-7,ASSEGAGPYEQY
11,TRBV2,TRBJ1-1,ASSEYRAGEAF
14,TRBV6-6,TRBJ1-5,ASRPGQGTSNQPQH
14,TRBV14,TRBJ2-5,ASSPIPGQGRETQY
13,TRBV10-3,TRBJ2-5,AISGGTGPQETQY
14,TRBV7-6,TRBJ1-2,ASSGNSGQGFYGYT
11,TRBV28,TRBJ2-2,ASSFRMGGELF
13,TRBV6-2/TRBV6-3,TRBJ1-5,ASSRTGAINQPQH
13,TRBV6-2/TRBV6-3,TRBJ2-7,ASSPRTSSGYEQY
11,TRBV27,TRBJ1-2,ASSSGQAYGYT
14,TRBV3-1/TRBV3-2,TRBJ2-3,ASSQGQSGPVGTQY
13,TRBV10-3,TRBJ1-5,AISDTPVGNQPQH
13,TRBV7-3,TRBJ2-2,ASSRKGSKTGELF
13,TRBV19,TRBJ2-7,ASSRLAGGYYEQY
13,TRBV6-1,TRBJ2-1,ASSDGQGDYNEQF
13,TRBV19,TRBJ2-4,ASSLFGQGRNIQY
13,TRBV20-1,TRBJ1-3,SASGGPSSGNTIY
17,TRBV21-1,TRBJ1-5,ASSKWPQPIESQDQPQH
14,TRBV6-2/TRBV6-3,TRBJ1-1,ASIPLGRNLNTEAF
13,TRBV4-3,TRBJ2-1,ASSPGTGGYNEQF
11,TRBV28,TRBJ1-2,ASSLLGNYGYT
12,TRBV5-1,TRBJ2-7,ASSLGGSSYEQY
8,TRBV28,TRBJ1-1,ASNGPTRF
14,TRBV4-1,TRBJ1-3,ASSARSLLSGNTIY
16,TRBV6-2/TRBV6-3,TRBJ1-2,ASSPGMTGTGLFYGYT
13,TRBV19,TRBJ1-2,ASSTSGNNNYGYT
11,TRBV2,TRBJ2-1,ASGALSYNEQF
9,TRBV20-1,TRBJ1-2,SAKLDNGYT
13,TRBV28,TRBJ1-5,ASSLDQQGNQPQH
13,TRBV11-2,TRBJ2-2,ASSPGTTNTGELF
10,TRBV30,TRBJ1-2,AWSGANYGYT
13,TRBV7-8,TRBJ2-5,ASSLGRQGRETQY
14,TRBV27,TRBJ2-2,ASSFRRQGNTGELF
14,TRBV5-5,TRBJ1-1,ASSLGQGAIGAEAF
12,TRBV28,TRBJ2-3,ASSFETGPDTQY
14,TRBV19,TRBJ2-2,ASSAQGQTDGGELF
14,TRBV19,TRBJ1-5,ASSLMGDSLNQPQH
13,TRBV4-3,TRBJ1-5,ASSQDLQTNQPQH
13,TRBV2,TRBJ2-7,ASSASGTGAYEQY
14,TRBV2,TRBJ1-6,ASRPGQGAYNSPLH
8,TRBV24-1,TRBJ2-5,ATTGETQY
13,TRBV9,TRBJ2-1,ASSPTSGSYNEQF